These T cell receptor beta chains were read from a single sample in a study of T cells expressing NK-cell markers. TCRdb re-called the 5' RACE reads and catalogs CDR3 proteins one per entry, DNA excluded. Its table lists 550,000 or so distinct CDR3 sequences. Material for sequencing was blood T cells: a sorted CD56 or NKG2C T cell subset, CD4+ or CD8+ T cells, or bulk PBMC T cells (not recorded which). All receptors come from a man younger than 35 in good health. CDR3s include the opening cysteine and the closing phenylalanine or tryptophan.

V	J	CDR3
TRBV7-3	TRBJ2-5	CASSLYSQNQETQYF
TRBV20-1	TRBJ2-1	CSADGQGASYNEQFF
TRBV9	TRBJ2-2	CASSVTNTGELFF
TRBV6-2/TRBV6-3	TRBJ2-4	CASSYHRREAPLAKNIQYF
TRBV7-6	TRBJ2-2	CASSLLTGTREYTGELFF
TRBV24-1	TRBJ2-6	CATSDVASGANVLTF
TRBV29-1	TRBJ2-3	CSVDPGRGGADTQYF
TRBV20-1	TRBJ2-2	CSARLASGELFF
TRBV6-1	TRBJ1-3	CASSPRGGYGNTIYF
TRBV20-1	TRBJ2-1	CSARATYPLGGKGDEQFF
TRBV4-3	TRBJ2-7	CASSQARDRVFEQYF
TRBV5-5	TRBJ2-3	CASSSVEGPFSTDTQYF
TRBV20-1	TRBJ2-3	CSARDGGFYKSSGSLTDTQYF
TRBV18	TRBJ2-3	CASSGNTRSDTQYF
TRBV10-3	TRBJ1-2	CAIRTGRDDYGYTF
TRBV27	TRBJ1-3	CASSLSRRSGSPNTGNTIYF
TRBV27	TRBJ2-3	CASSFRTSGGTDTQYF
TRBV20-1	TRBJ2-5	CSAGTSREETQYF
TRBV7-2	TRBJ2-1	CASSGRGNNYNEQFF
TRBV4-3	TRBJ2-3	CASSQDRQASTDTQYF
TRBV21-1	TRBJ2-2	CASSNSGRACYGELFF
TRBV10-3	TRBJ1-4	CAISVGTGFREKLFF
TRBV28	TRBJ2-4	CASRDREAKNIQYF
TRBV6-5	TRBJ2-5	CASSYSEGLETQYF
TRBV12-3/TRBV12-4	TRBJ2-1	CASAWDQVLADEQFF
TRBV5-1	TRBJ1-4	CASSAGQDPFNEKLFF
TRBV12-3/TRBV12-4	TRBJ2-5	CATMGGAETQYF
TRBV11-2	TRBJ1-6	CASSQIGSALHF
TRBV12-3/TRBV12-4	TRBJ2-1	CASVIWSSYNEQFF
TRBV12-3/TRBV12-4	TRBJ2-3	CASSLGRGARDTQYF
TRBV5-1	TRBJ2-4	CASSFPRQGSNIQYF
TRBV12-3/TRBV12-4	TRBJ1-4	CASSRTRPGTEKLFF
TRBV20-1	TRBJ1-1	CSAETGAYTEAFF
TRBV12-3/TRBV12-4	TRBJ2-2	CASSPHSGQNTGELFF
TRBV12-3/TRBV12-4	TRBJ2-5	CASSPGTSGGGETQYF
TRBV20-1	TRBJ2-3	CSASPSPLLAEITDTQYF
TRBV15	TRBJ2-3	CATSRDPDFIDTQYF
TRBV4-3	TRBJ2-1	CASSQDPTVPQYEQFF
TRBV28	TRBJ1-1	CASSLRSVADTEAFF
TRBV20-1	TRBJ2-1	CSASGTSGNHEQFF
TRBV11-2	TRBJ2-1	CASSTRTSGIEQFF
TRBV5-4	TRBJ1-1	CASSLEVQKNTEAFF
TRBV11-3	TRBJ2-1	CASSLDRGRDNEQFF
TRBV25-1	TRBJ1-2	CASSGKDRALFYGYTF
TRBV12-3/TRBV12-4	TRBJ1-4	CASSWTGTEKLFF